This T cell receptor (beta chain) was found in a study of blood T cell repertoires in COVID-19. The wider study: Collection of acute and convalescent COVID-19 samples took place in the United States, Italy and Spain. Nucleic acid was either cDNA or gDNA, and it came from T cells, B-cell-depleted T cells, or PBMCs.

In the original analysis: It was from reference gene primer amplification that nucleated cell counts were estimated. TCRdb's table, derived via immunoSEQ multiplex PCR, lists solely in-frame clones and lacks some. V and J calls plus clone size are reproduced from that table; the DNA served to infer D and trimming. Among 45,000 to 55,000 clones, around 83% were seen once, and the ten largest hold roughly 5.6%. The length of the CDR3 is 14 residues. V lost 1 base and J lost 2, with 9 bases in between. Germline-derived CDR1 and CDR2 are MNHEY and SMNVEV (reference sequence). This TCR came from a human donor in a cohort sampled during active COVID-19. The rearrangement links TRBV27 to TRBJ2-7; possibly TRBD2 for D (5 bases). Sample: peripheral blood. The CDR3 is CASSLCRGAYEQYF. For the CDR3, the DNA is TGTGCCAGCAGTTTATGTCGGGGAGCCTACGAGCAGTACTTC.